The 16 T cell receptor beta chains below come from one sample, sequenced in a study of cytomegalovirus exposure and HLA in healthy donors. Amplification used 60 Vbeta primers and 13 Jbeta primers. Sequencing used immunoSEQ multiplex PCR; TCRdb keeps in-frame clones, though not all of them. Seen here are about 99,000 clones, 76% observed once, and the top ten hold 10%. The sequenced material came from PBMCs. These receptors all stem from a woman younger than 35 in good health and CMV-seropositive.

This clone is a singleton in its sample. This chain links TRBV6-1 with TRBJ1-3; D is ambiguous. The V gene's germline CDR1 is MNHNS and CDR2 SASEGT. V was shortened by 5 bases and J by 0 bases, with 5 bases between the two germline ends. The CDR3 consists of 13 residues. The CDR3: CASSSYSGNTIYF. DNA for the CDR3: TGTGCCAGCAGTTCCTACTCTGGAAACACCATATATTTT.

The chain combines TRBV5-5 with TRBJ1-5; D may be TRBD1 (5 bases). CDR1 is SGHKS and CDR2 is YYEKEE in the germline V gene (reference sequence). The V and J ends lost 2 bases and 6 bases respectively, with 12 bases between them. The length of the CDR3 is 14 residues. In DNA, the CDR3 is TGTGCCAGCAGCTTTTTCCAGGGAACTCAGCCCCAGCATTTT. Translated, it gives CASSFFQGTQPQHF.

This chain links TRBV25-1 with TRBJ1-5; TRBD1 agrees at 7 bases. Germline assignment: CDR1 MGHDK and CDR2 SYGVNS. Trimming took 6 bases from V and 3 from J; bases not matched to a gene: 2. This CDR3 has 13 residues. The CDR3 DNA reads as TGTGCCAGCAGCACAGGGGACAATCAGCCCCAGCATTTT. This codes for CASSTGDNQPQHF.

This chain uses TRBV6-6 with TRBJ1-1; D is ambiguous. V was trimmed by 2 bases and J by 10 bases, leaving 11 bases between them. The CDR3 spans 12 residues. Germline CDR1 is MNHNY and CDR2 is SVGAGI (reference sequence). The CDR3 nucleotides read TGTGCCAGCAGTTACGGTGGCCGAGGAGCTTTCTTT. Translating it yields CASSYGGRGAFF.

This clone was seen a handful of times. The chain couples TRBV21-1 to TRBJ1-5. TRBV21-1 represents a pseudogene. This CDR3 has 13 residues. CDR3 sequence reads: CARIAEWHQPQHF. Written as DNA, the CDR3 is TGTGCCAGAATAGCGGAGTGGCATCAGCCCCAGCATTTT.

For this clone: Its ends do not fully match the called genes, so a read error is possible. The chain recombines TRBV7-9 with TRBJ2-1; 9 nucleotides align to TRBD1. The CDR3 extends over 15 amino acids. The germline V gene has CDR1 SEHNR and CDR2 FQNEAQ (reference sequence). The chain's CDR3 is CACSWGQGSYNEQFF. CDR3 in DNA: TGTGCCTGCAGCTGGGGACAGGGATCCTACAATGAGCAGTTCTTC.

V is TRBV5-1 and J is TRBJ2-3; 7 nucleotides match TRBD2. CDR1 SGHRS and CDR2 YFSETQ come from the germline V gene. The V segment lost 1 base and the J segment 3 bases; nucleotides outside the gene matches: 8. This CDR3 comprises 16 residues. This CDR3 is CASSLKLAPKTDTQYF. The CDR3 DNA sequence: TGCGCCAGCAGCTTGAAACTAGCGCCCAAGACAGATACGCAGTATTTT.

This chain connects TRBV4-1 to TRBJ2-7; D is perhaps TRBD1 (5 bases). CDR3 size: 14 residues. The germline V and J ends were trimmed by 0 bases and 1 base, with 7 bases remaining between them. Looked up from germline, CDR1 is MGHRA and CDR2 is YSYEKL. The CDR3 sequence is CASSQDPGSYEQYF. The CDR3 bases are TGCGCCAGCAGCCAAGACCCAGGGTCCTACGAGCAGTACTTC.

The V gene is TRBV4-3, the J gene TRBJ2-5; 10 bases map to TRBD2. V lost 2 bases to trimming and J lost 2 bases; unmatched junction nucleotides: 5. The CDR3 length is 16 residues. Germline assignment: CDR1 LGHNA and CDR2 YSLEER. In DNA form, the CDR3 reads TGCGCCAGCAGCCAACTAGCGGGAGTGGGGCAAGAGACCCAGTACTTC. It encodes CASSQLAGVGQETQYF.

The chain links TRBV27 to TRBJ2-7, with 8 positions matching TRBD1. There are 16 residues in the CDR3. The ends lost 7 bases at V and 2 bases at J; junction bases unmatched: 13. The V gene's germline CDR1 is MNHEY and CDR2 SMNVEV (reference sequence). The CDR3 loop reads CASTPTGVEIPYEQYF. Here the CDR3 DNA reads TGTGCCAGCACCCCGACAGGGGTCGAAATACCCTACGAGCAGTACTTC.

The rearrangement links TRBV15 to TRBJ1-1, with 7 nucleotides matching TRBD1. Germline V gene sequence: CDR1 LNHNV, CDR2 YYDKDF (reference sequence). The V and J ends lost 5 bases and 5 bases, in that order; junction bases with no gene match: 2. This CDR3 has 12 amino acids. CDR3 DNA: TGTGCCACCAGCCCAGGGGGGACTGAAGCTTTCTTT. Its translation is CATSPGGTEAFF.

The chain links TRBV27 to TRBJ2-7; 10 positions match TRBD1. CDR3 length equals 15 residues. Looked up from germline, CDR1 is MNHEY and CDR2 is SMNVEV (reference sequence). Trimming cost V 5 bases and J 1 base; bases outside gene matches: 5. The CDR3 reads CASSKGQGKSYEQYF. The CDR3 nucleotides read TGTGCCAGCAGTAAGGGACAGGGGAAGTCCTACGAGCAGTACTTC.

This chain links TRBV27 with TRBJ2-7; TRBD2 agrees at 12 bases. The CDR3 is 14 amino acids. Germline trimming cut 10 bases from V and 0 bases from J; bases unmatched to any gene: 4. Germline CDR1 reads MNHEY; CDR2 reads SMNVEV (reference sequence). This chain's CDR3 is CATALAGGSYEQYF. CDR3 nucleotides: TGTGCCACCGCACTAGCGGGAGGCTCCTACGAGCAGTACTTC.

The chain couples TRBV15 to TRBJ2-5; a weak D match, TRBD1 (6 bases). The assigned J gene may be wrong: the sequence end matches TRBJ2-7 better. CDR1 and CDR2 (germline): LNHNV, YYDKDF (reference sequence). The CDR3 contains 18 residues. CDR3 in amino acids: CATSPQGQKWGLIYEQYF. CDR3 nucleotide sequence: TGTGCCACCAGCCCACAGGGCCAGAAATGGGGGTTAATCTACGAGCAGTACTTC.

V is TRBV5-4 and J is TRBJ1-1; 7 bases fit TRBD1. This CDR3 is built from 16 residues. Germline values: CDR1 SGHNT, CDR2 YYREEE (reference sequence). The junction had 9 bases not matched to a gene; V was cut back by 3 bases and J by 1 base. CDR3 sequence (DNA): TGTGCCAGCAGCTGGATACCAAGGGGGCAGAACACTGAAGCTTTCTTT. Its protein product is CASSWIPRGQNTEAFF.

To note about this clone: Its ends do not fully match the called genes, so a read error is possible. CDR3 region: CSVLSGGGTGEPFF. The CDR3 nucleotides are TGCAGCGTCCTTAGCGGGGGCGGCACCGGGGAGCCGTTTTTT. The rearrangement uses TRBV29-1 and TRBJ2-2; TRBD2 agrees at 9 bases. In germline, CDR1 is SQVTM, CDR2 ANQGSEA. This CDR3 region has 14 residues.